This TCR beta chain was captured in a study of blood T cell repertoires in COVID-19. CDR3 length equals 15 residues. Trimming removed 2 bases at V and 3 bases at J, with 13 bases between. Germline values: CDR1 KGHDR, CDR2 SFDVKD. TCRdb's table, derived via immunoSEQ multiplex PCR, lists solely in-frame clones and lacks some. In the table there are 100,000 to 150,000 clones, approximately 87% of which are singletons. The material sequenced was peripheral blood. V usage is TRBV24-1 and J usage is TRBJ2-7, with a possible D match to TRBD1 (6 bases). This TCR was sampled from a woman between 65 and 79 years old with acute or convalescent COVID-19. CDR3 residues: CATSDSRGSGYEQYF. DNA for the CDR3: TGTGCCACCAGTGATTCGAGGGGGAGCGGCTACGAGCAGTACTTC.